The clone carrying this T cell receptor (beta chain) was recorded many times. Its antigen is currently unknown. The source of the sample is a study of T cells after yellow fever vaccination. Study-level points and caveats: Clones from primary vaccination mostly reappeared after the booster (96% CD4, less than 90% CD8).

TCRdb re-called the 5' RACE reads with MiXCR, one entry per CDR3 protein. The table records about 350,000 distinct CDR3 sequences, roughly 8.6% of them present only once. CDR1 SGHTA and CDR2 FQGNSA come from the germline V gene. Trimming at V came to 5 bases and at J to 8 bases, leaving 11 bases not matched to a gene. The CDR3 has 15 amino acids. The TCR originated in a man younger than 30 who received the YFV17D yellow fever vaccine. The source material was PBMCs, sampled roughly seven weeks after the first yellow fever vaccination. The rearrangement uses TRBV7-2 and TRBJ2-1, with TRBD2 matching over 8 bases. This CDR3 reads CASSPYTGLADEQFF. The CDR3 coding sequence is TGTGCCAGCAGCCCCTATACCGGACTAGCCGATGAGCAGTTCTTC.